The present T cell receptor (beta chain) was sequenced within a study of identical twins. TCRdb analysed the 5' RACE reads with MiXCR anew, one entry per CDR3 protein. Of 1.5 million to 2 million distinct CDR3 sequences in the sample, around a third are singletons; the top ten hold around 0.3%. V was clipped by 2 bases and J by 6 bases, with 10 bases between them. Germline-derived CDR1 and CDR2 are SQVTM and ANQGSEA. The CDR3 extends over 13 amino acids. Sequencing used cord blood. The V and J genes are TRBV29-1 and TRBJ2-2, with TRBD1 as a possible D gene (5 bases). The sequence derives from a newborn girl in good health. The chain's CDR3 is CSVESTRAGELFF. The CDR3 DNA follows: TGCAGCGTTGAATCCACCAGGGCCGGGGAGCTGTTTTTT.